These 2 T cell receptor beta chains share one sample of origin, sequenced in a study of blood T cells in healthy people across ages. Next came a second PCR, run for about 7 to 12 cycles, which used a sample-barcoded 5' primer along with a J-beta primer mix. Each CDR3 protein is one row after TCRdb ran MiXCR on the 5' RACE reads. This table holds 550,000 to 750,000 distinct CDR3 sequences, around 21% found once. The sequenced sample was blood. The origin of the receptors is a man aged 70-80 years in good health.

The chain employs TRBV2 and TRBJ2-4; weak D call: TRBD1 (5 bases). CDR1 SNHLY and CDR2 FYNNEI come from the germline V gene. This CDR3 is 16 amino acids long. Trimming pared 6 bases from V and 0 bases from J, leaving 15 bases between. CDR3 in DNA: TGTGCCAGCAGATTGGACAACGCTATAGCCAAAAACATTCAGTACTTC. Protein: CASRLDNAIAKNIQYF.

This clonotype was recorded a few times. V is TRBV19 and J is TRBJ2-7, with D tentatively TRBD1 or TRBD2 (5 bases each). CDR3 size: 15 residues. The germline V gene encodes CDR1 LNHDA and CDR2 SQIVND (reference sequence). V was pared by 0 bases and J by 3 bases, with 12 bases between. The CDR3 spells CASSIEPGPFYEQYF. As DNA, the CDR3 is TGTGCCAGTAGTATAGAACCGGGACCGTTCTACGAGCAGTACTTC.